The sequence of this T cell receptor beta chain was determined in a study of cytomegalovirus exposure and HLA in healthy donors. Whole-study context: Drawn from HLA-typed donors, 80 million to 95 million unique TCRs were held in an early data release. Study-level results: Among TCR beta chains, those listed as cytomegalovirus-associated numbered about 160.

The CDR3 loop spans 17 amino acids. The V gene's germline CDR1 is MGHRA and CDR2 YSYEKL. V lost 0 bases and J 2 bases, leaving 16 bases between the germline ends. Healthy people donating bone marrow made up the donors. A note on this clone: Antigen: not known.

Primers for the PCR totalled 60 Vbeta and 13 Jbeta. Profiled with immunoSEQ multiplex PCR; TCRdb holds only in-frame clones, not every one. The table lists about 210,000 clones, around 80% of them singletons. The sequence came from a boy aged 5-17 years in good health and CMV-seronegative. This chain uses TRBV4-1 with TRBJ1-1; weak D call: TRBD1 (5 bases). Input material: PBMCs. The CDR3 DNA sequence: TGCGCCAGCAGCCAAGAGGATATGGCCAGGGAAAACACTGAAGCTTTCTTT. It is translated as CASSQEDMARENTEAFF.